This entry is about one T cell receptor (beta chain). The sample is drawn from a study of sequential checkpoint blockade in melanoma. Study background: Arm A got nivolumab then ipilimumab; arm B the reverse, 1:1. Both treatment sequences were followed by maintenance nivolumab.

Data came from immunoSEQ multiplex PCR; TCRdb stores just in-frame clones and leaves some out. The repertoire holds approximately 12,000 clones, with 60% to 75% as singletons. The treatment was: randomized to nivolumab then ipilimumab (arm A) or the reverse (arm B). Patients had received no earlier DNA-damaging chemotherapy. Sorted cells were live CD3+CD8+, lacking CD19 and CD56, from PBMCs. Trimming took 6 bases from V and 5 from J; bases not matched to a gene: 9. There are 15 residues in the CDR3. In germline, CDR1 is SGHDN, CDR2 FVKESK. This TCR was recovered from a human donor with melanoma. Source: CD8+ T cells sorted from blood (inferred from file names), taken from a patient given nivolumab and ipilimumab in sequence. The rearrangement links TRBV14 to TRBJ2-7; the match to TRBD2 covers 11 bases. CDR3 in amino acids: CASSLAGGVLNEQYF. CDR3 coding DNA: TGTGCCAGCAGTCTAGCGGGAGGAGTTCTGAACGAGCAGTACTTC. Supplemented by reference TRBV14 and TRBJ2-7, the full variable domain reads EAGVTQFPSHSVIEKGQTVTLRCDPISGHDNLYWYRRVMGKEIKFLLHFVKESKQDESGMPNNRFLAERTGGTYSTLKVQPAELEDSGVYFCASSLAGGVLNEQYFGPGTRLTVT.